This TCR beta chain is drawn from a study of identical twins. Findings of the study overall: Cord blood's abundant beta clonotypes had fewer insertions, unlike memory repertoires.

Trimming took 6 bases from V and 1 from J, leaving 16 bases between them. The CDR3 extends over 15 amino acids. Unique molecular identifiers were present on the cDNA, and a universal primer site came from template switching. TCRdb processed the 5' RACE reads anew with MiXCR; each CDR3 protein has one entry. This table has approximately 530,000 distinct CDR3 sequences, 20% to 25% appearing once. This clonotype was counted many times. The target antigen is unknown. This same sample was also part of a study on yellow fever vaccine responses in identical twins. From that report: Twin vaccine T cell responses reportedly seemed partly convergent, partly personalized.

The chain couples TRBV12-3 or TRBV12-4 to TRBJ2-7, with D possibly TRBD1 on 6 matching bases. The TCR sequence derives from a woman younger than 30 in good health. The sequenced material came from CD4+ T cells sorted from blood. CDR3 nucleotide sequence: TGTGCCAGCAGCTTTGAACAGGGCCAGTCCTACGAGCAGTACTTC. It yields the protein CASSFEQGQSYEQYF.